Below, 26 T cell receptor beta chains from the same sample are listed, as sequenced in a study of shared clonotypes between healthy human individuals. Using immunoSEQ multiplex PCR, the repertoire was profiled, and TCRdb retains in-frame clones only, with some absent. This sample has about 2.3 million clones, with over 85% found just once. The sample comprised naive CD4+ T cells from PBMCs. Subset described: CD45RA+ positively selected. All receptors derive from a man aged 18 to 30 in good health. Some clones in this sample may be carry-over from other donors' samples.

This chain connects TRBV18 to TRBJ2-3; TRBD2 matches 10 bases. This CDR3 has 17 residues. Losses at the gene ends were 5 bases for V and 3 bases for J; bases not matched to a gene: 11. Germline loops: CDR1 KGHSH, CDR2 LQKENI. CDR3 nucleotides: TGTGCCAGCTCAGCAGAGATCCTAGCGGGAGAGACAGATACGCAGTATTTT. This sequence encodes CASSAEILAGETDTQYF.

This chain joins TRBV5-1 and TRBJ2-5; D is unresolved. The CDR3 is made up of 14 amino acids. Germline V gives CDR1 SGHRS, CDR2 YFSETQ. With 3 bases removed from V and 2 bases from J, the gap between germline ends came to 11 bases. The DNA for the CDR3 is TGCGCCAGCAGCTCCCCGGCAGGACAAGAGACCCAGTACTTC. Translating gives CASSSPAGQETQYF.

This CDR3 is CASRQRGRGSYEQYF. The CDR3 coding sequence is TGTGCCAGCAGACAGAGGGGAAGGGGGTCCTACGAGCAGTACTTC. The gene calls are TRBV5-6 and TRBJ2-7; maybe TRBD1 (6 bases). Per germline, CDR1 SGHDT and CDR2 YYEEEE. The CDR3 totals 15 residues. V lost 5 bases, J lost 1 base, and 16 bases lay in between. The variable domain in full, with the rest retrieved from reference TRBV5-6 and TRBJ2-7, is DAGVTQSPTHLIKTRGQQVTLRCSPKSGHDTVSWYQQALGQGPQFIFQYYEEEERQRGNFPDRFSGHQFPNYSSELNVNALLLGDSALYLCASRQRGRGSYEQYFGPGTRLTVT.

The genes are TRBV4-1 and TRBJ1-2; the D is unclear. Per the germline V gene, CDR1 is MGHRA and CDR2 is YSYEKL. This CDR3 contains 15 residues. V was cut by 7 bases and J by 2 bases, with 17 bases left in between. The CDR3 nucleotides read TGCGCCAGCACCCGCTTGGAGGTGTTAAACTATGGCTACACCTTC. The encoded protein is CASTRLEVLNYGYTF.

This sequence joins TRBV5-5 and TRBJ1-2; a weak D match, TRBD1 (6 bases). V was cut by 4 bases and J by 6 bases, with 10 bases left in between. This CDR3 is 12 amino acids long. Germline V CDR1 and CDR2: SGHKS, YYEKEE (reference sequence). This chain's CDR3 is CASSRDINGYTF. CDR3 nucleotide sequence: TGTGCCAGCAGCCGGGACATAAATGGCTACACCTTC.

The rearrangement links TRBV15 to TRBJ1-5; 8 positions match TRBD1. The CDR3 is 17 residues long. Germline trimming cut 0 bases from V and 3 bases from J; bases unmatched to any gene: 7. The germline V gene has CDR1 LNHNV and CDR2 YYDKDF (reference sequence). The chain's CDR3 is CATSRDPGTGPNQPQHF. In DNA form, the CDR3 reads TGTGCCACCAGCAGAGATCCTGGGACAGGTCCCAATCAGCCCCAGCATTTT.

The CDR3 nucleotides read TGTGCCATCAGAGACAGGGAGAACAATGAGCAGTTCTTC. Translating gives CAIRDRENNEQFF. The chain links TRBV10-3 to TRBJ2-1; TRBD1 matches 7 bases. This CDR3 is 13 amino acids long. Losses at the gene ends were 6 bases for V and 5 bases for J; bases not matched to a gene: 4. Germline V lookup: CDR1 ENHRY, CDR2 SYGVKD.

V usage is TRBV7-3 and J usage is TRBJ2-3; no firm D call. The CDR3 loop spans 14 amino acids. Trimming removed 5 bases at V and 7 bases at J, with 16 bases between. Germline V gives CDR1 SGHTA, CDR2 FQGTGA. This chain's CDR3 is CASSLAPATNTQYF. The DNA for the CDR3 is TGTGCCAGCAGCCTCGCCCCCGCCACGAATACGCAGTATTTT.

The genes are TRBV18 and TRBJ2-1, with 8 bases that match TRBD2. The CDR3 covers 14 residues. Trimming cost V 6 bases and J 9 bases; bases outside gene matches: 10. CDR1 KGHSH and CDR2 LQKENI come from the germline V gene. CDR3 DNA sequence: TGTGCCAGCTCGAGCGGGAGTCGTCTCAGTGAGCAGTTCTTC. This gives the protein CASSSGSRLSEQFF.

The chain has TRBV7-3 and TRBJ1-5; TRBD1 agrees at 8 bases. CDR1 is SGHTA, CDR2 FQGTGA, per germline. J lost 3 bases, V lost 5 bases, and 9 bases had no gene match. The CDR3 has 16 residues. The DNA of the CDR3 is TGTGCCAGCAGCGCCCTCAATCAGGGGGCCAATCAGCCCCAGCATTTT. Translated, it gives CASSALNQGANQPQHF.

This chain connects TRBV4-3 to TRBJ2-1; D ambiguous. CDR3 length: 16 residues. CDR1 and CDR2 (germline): LGHNA, YSLEER. With 0 bases removed from V and 7 bases from J, the gap between germline ends came to 16 bases. CDR3 sequence: CASSQDLTLGGNEQFF. The CDR3 bases are TGCGCCAGCAGCCAAGATCTTACCCTAGGTGGTAATGAGCAGTTCTTC.

The V gene is TRBV15, the J gene TRBJ2-1; D gene unclear. Trimming cost V 4 bases and J 5 bases, with 6 bases left between them. This CDR3 is 12 amino acids long. The germline V gene encodes CDR1 LNHNV and CDR2 YYDKDF (reference sequence). The CDR3 DNA reads as TGTGCCACCAGCAATGAAGACAATGAGCAGTTCTTC. Amino acids: CATSNEDNEQFF.

The table lists this clone with a count of one. This sequence joins TRBV6-6 and TRBJ2-6, with D perhaps matching TRBD1 (6 bases). The ends were cut back, 5 bases at V and 0 bases at J, with 11 bases in the middle. The CDR3 is 16 residues long. Looked up from germline, CDR1 is MNHNY and CDR2 is SVGAGI (reference sequence). The chain's CDR3 is CASSHTGISGANVLTF. The CDR3 nucleotides are TGTGCCAGCAGTCACACAGGGATCTCTGGGGCCAACGTCCTGACTTTC.

This clone has only one observation. The chain uses TRBV30 and TRBJ2-3; 10 bases are shared with TRBD2. Germline CDR1 GTSNPN, CDR2 SVGIG (reference sequence). The V segment lost 3 bases and the J segment 4 bases; nucleotides outside the gene matches: 7. The CDR3 sequence is 15 residues long. The chain's CDR3 is CAWRRSGRTSDTQYF. The CDR3 DNA reads as TGTGCCTGGAGGCGTAGCGGGAGGACCTCAGATACGCAGTATTTT. The full variable domain, rest sourced from reference TRBV30 and TRBJ2-3, is SQTIHQWPATLVQPVGSPLSLECTVEGTSNPNLYWYRQAAGRGLQLLFYSVGIGQISSEVPQNLSASRPQDRQFILSSKKLLLSDSGFYLCAWRRSGRTSDTQYFGPGTRLTVL.

The table lists this clone with a count of one. The chain combines TRBV6-1 with TRBJ1-1, with D unresolved. Between the trimmed V and J ends, which lost 6 bases and 1 base, there was a span of 6 bases. CDR1 is MNHNS, CDR2 SASEGT, per germline. The CDR3 sequence is 12 residues long. The chain's CDR3 is CASSQQNTEAFF. The CDR3 DNA reads as TGTGCCAGCAGCCAACAGAACACTGAAGCTTTCTTT.

The chain joins TRBV29-1 to TRBJ2-7; 10 positions match TRBD2. V dropped 4 bases and J dropped 3; count of bases not matched to a gene: 3. Germline V gives CDR1 SQVTM, CDR2 ANQGSEA. CDR3 length equals 13 residues. CDR3 protein: CSVATSGYYEQYF. The CDR3 coding sequence is TGCAGCGTTGCGACTAGCGGGTACTACGAGCAGTACTTC.

The chain uses TRBV7-8 and TRBJ2-3, with D possibly matching TRBD2 (5 bases). The ends were cut back, 3 bases at V and 2 bases at J, with 15 bases in the middle. Germline CDR1 SGHVS, CDR2 FQNEAQ. The CDR3 contains 16 residues. CDR3 DNA sequence: TGTGCCAGCAGCTTTAGTGGGAGCAGAGTCACAGATACGCAGTATTTT. Amino acid sequence: CASSFSGSRVTDTQYF.

The chain uses TRBV5-1 and TRBJ2-5; tentative D call: TRBD1 (8 bases). The germline V gene has CDR1 SGHRS and CDR2 YFSETQ. This CDR3 has 19 amino acids. Trimming shortened V by 2 bases and J by 2 bases, and 25 bases separated the two germline ends. The CDR3 bases are TGCGCCAGCAGCTTCCGACAGGGGCGAATCCGGGAGGCACAAGAGACCCAGTACTTC. Its protein product is CASSFRQGRIREAQETQYF. Using reference TRBV5-1 and TRBJ2-5 for the parts outside the CDR3, the full variable domain is KAGVTQTPRYLIKTRGQQVTLSCSPISGHRSVSWYQQTPGQGLQFLFEYFSETQRNKGNFPGRFSGRQFSNSRSEMNVSTLELGDSALYLCASSFRQGRIREAQETQYFGPGTRLLVL.

Turning to this clone: The identical CDR3 is also encoded by other nucleotide sequences in the sample. The chain is built from TRBV5-1 and TRBJ2-5; D is possibly TRBD1 or TRBD2 (6 bases each). V was pared by 4 bases and J by 5 bases, with 12 bases between. The CDR3 sequence is 13 residues long. In germline, CDR1 is SGHRS, CDR2 YFSETQ. The CDR3 loop is CASSGGPGETQYF. Written as DNA, the CDR3 is TGCGCCAGCAGCGGGGGGCCGGGGGAGACCCAGTACTTC.

The chain employs TRBV10-3 and TRBJ2-5; D unclear. Trimming took 2 bases from V and 7 from J, leaving 11 bases between them. The CDR3 sequence is 13 residues long. The V gene's germline CDR1 is ENHRY and CDR2 SYGVKD. The CDR3 loop reads CAISELVDGTQYF. For the CDR3, the DNA is TGTGCCATCAGTGAGCTCGTAGATGGGACCCAGTACTTC.

V and J are TRBV11-2 and TRBJ2-1; 7 nucleotides match TRBD1. Losses at the gene ends were 5 bases for V and 0 bases for J; bases not matched to a gene: 16. CDR3 length: 19 residues. Germline assignment: CDR1 SGHAT and CDR2 FQNNGV. The CDR3 bases are TGTGCCAGCAGCGCTCGACAGGGAGAGGCCTTTAGCTCCTACAATGAGCAGTTCTTC. It translates to CASSARQGEAFSSYNEQFF.

V gene TRBV18 combines with J gene TRBJ1-5; D unclear. Trimming removed 5 bases at V and 5 bases at J, with 10 bases between. This CDR3 region has 13 residues. CDR1 and CDR2 (germline): KGHSH, LQKENI. CDR3 residues: CASSSRVYQPQHF. CDR3 in DNA: TGTGCCAGCTCAAGCAGAGTTTATCAGCCCCAGCATTTT.

The CDR3, as DNA: TGCGCCAGCGGGCCGGGACAGGGTATTTATGGCTACACCTTC. Encoded protein: CASGPGQGIYGYTF. This chain joins TRBV5-1 and TRBJ1-2; 9 bases match TRBD1. CDR3 length: 14 amino acids. The ends lost 7 bases at V and 5 bases at J; junction bases unmatched: 9. The germline V gene encodes CDR1 SGHRS and CDR2 YFSETQ.

This rearrangement joins TRBV7-3 to TRBJ1-3, with 8 bases that match TRBD1. Looked up from germline, CDR1 is SGHTA and CDR2 is FQGTGA. This CDR3 is 16 amino acids long. J was trimmed by 0 bases and V by 5 bases; bases with no gene match: 6. CDR3 sequence: CASSLDRGPSGNTIYF. The CDR3 coding sequence is TGTGCCAGCAGCCTCGACAGGGGACCCTCTGGAAACACCATATATTTT.

This chain uses TRBV28 with TRBJ2-3; 15 bases line up with TRBD2. Per germline, CDR1 MDHEN and CDR2 SYDVKM. J lost 7 bases, V lost 6 bases, and 5 bases had no gene match. The CDR3 length is 15 residues. The CDR3 loop is CASSPGLAGGNTQYF. Written as DNA, the CDR3 is TGTGCCAGCAGCCCCGGACTAGCGGGAGGGAATACGCAGTATTTT.

On this clone: Other DNA sequences of this sample code for an identical CDR3. This chain links TRBV18 with TRBJ1-5; 7 bases agree with TRBD1. Losses at the gene ends were 6 bases for V and 4 bases for J; bases not matched to a gene: 6. Germline-derived CDR1 and CDR2 are KGHSH and LQKENI. The CDR3 has 14 amino acids. The CDR3 DNA reads as TGTGCCAGCTCCCCCGGGACAGCGAATCAGCCCCAGCATTTT. This codes for CASSPGTANQPQHF.